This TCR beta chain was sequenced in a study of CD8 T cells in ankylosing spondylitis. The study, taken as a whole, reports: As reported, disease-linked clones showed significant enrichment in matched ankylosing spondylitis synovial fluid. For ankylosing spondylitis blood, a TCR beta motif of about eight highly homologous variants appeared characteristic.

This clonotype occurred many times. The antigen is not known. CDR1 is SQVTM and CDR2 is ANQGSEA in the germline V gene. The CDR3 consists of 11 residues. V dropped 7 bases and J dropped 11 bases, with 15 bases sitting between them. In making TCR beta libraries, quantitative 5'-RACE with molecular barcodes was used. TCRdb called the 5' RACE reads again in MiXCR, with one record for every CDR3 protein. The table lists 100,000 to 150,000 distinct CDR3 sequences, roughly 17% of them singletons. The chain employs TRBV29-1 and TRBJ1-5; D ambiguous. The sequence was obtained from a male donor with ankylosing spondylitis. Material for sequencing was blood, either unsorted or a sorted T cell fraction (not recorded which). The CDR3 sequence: CSAYSSGAQHF. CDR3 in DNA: TGCAGCGCATACAGTTCAGGAGCCCAGCATTTT.